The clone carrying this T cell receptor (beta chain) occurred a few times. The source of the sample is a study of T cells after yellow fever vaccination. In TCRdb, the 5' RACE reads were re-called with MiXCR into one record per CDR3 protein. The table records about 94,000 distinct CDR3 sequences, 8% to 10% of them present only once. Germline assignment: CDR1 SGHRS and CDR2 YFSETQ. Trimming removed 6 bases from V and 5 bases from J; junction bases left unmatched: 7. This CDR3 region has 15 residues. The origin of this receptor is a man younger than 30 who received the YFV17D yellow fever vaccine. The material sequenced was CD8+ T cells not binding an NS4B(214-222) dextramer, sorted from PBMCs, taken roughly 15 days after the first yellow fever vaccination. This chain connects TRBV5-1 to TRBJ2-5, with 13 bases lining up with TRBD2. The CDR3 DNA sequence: TGCGCCAGCAAGGGACTAGCGGGGATAGGGGAGACCCAGTACTTC. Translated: CASKGLAGIGETQYF. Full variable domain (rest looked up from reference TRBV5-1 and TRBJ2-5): KAGVTQTPRYLIKTRGQQVTLSCSPISGHRSVSWYQQTPGQGLQFLFEYFSETQRNKGNFPGRFSGRQFSNSRSEMNVSTLELGDSALYLCASKGLAGIGETQYFGPGTRLLVL.